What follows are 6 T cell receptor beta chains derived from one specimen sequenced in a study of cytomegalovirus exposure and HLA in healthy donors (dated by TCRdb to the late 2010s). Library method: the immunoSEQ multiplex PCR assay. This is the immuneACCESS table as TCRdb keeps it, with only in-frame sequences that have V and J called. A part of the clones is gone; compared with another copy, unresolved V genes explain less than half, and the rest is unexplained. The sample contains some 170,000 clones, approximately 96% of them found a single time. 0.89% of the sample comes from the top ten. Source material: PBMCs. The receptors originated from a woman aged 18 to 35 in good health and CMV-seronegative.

The CDR3 region has the DNA TGTGCCAGCAGTTTGGGGGGCTCTGGGGGGGATCGGCCAGATACGCAGTATTTT. This sequence encodes CASSLGGSGGDRPDTQYF. This chain connects TRBV27 to TRBJ2-3, with D possibly being TRBD2 (7 bases). V was pared by 3 bases and J by 4 bases, with 23 bases between. This CDR3 comprises 18 residues. From germline, CDR1 is MNHEY and CDR2 SMNVEV (reference sequence).

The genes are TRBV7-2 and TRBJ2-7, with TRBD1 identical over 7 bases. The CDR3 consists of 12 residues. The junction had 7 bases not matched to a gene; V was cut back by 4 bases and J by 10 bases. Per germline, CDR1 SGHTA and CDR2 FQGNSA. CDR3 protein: CASSSTTGPQYF. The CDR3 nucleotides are TGTGCCAGCAGCTCCACGACAGGGCCTCAGTACTTC.

The CDR3 DNA reads TGCGCCAGCAGAAAAACGGGGGGGTCAACAGATACGCAGTATTTT. It translates to CASRKTGGSTDTQYF. This sequence joins TRBV4-1 and TRBJ2-3; 8 bases line up with TRBD2. Germline V gene sequence: CDR1 MGHRA, CDR2 YSYEKL. V lost 6 bases, J lost 3 bases, and 8 bases stayed unmatched. The CDR3 runs 15 residues.

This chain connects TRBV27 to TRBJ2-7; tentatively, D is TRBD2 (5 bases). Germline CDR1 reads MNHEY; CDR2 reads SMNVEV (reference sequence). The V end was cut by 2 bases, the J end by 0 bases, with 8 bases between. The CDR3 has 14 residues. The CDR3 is CASSLDGSSYEQYF. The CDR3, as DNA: TGTGCCAGCAGTTTAGATGGGAGCTCCTACGAGCAGTACTTC.

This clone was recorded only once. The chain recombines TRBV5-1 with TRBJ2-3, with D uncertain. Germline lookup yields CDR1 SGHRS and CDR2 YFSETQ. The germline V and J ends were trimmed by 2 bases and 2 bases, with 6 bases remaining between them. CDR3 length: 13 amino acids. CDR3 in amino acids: CASSLTNTDTQYF. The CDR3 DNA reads TGCGCCAGCAGCTTAACTAACACAGATACGCAGTATTTT.

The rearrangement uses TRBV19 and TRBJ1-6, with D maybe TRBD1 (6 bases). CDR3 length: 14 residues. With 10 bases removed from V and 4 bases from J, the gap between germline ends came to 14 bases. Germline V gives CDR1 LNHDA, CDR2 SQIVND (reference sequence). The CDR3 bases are TGTGCCACCGCGGACAGAGGTTATAATTCACCCCTCCACTTT. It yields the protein CATADRGYNSPLHF.